Listed here is a single T cell receptor (beta chain). Its antigen is undetermined. This sample stems from a study of cytomegalovirus exposure and HLA in healthy donors. Study-wide results and caveats: In vitro checks showed that a few CMV-associated chains really do target CMV antigens. The TCR clusters that emerged in the first cohort tended, a later analysis found, to co-occur in the 120 or so validation repertoires.

The donors formed part of the roughly 110-subject validation cohort, distinct from the approximately 670-subject first cohort. Profiled with immunoSEQ multiplex PCR; TCRdb holds only in-frame clones, not every one. This sample has 250,000 to 300,000 clones; 80% to 90% occur once, and the top ten carry 0.95% to 1.1%. CDR1 and CDR2 from the germline V gene are LNHDA and SQIVND (reference sequence). The V segment lost 3 bases and the J segment 5 bases; nucleotides outside the gene matches: 6. The CDR3 runs to 14 residues. V gene TRBV19 combines with J gene TRBJ2-5, with TRBD2 matching over 7 bases. This TCR was recovered from a woman aged 18-35 years in good health and CMV-seronegative. Input material: PBMCs. The CDR3 sequence: CASSITAGWETQYF. CDR3 bases: TGTGCCAGTAGTATTACAGCGGGATGGGAGACCCAGTACTTC.